This T cell receptor beta chain was found in a study of shared clonotypes between healthy human individuals. Findings and limits, study-wide: The researchers took only blood, and tissue repertoires probably look different.

About this clone: The antigen is not known.

Some clones are missing from TCRdb's copy, which holds only in-frame ones; the method was immunoSEQ multiplex PCR. In the table there are fewer than 650,000 clones, around 77% of which are singletons. Sequences were obtained from PBMCs. This sequence originates from a woman in her forties in good health. Some clones in this sample may be carry-over from other donors' samples.

The CDR3 nucleotides are TGTGCCAGCACAATAGACAGTACTGGAAACACCATATATTTT. Translation gives CASTIDSTGNTIYF. The rearrangement joins TRBV6-1 to TRBJ1-3, with a tentative D call TRBD1 (5 bases). Germline loops: CDR1 MNHNS, CDR2 SASEGT. V was pared by 7 bases and J by 2 bases, with 12 bases between. The CDR3 runs to 14 residues.